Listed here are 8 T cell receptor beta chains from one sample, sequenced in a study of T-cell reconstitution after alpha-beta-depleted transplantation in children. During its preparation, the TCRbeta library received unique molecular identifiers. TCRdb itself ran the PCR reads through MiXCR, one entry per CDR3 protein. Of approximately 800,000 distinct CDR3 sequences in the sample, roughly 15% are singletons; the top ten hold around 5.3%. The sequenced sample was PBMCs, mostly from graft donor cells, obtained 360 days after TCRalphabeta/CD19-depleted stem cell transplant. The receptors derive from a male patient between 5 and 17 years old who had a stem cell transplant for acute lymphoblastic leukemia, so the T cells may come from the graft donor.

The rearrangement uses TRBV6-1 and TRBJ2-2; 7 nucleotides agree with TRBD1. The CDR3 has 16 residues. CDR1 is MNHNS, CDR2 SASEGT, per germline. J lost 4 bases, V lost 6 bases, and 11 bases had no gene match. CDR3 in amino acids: CASRPRTGVSTGELFF. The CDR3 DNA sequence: TGTGCCAGCAGACCGAGGACAGGTGTGAGCACCGGGGAGCTGTTTTTT.

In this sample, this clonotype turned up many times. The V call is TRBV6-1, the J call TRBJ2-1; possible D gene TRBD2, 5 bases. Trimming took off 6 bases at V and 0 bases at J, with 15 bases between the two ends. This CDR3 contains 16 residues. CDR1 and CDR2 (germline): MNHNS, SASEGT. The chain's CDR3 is CASRSPGTSSYNEQFF. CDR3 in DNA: TGTGCCAGCAGATCCCCGGGAACGAGCTCCTACAATGAGCAGTTCTTC.

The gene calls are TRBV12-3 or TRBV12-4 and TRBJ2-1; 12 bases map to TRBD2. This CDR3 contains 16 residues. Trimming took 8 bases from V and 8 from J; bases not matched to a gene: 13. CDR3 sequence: CASGYTSGRSRYEQFF. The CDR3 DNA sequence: TGTGCCAGCGGGTATACTAGCGGGAGGTCCCGCTATGAGCAGTTCTTC.

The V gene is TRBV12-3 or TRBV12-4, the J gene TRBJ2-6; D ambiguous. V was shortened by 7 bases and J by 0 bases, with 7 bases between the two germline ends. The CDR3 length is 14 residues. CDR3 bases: TGTGCCAGCACCGTAGACTCTGGGGCCAACGTCCTGACTTTC. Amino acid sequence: CASTVDSGANVLTF.

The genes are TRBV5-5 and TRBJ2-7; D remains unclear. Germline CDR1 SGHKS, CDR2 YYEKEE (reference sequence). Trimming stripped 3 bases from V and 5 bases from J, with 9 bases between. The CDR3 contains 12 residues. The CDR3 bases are TGTGCCAGCAGCTCCGCTGGGAACGAGCAGTACTTC. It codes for CASSSAGNEQYF.

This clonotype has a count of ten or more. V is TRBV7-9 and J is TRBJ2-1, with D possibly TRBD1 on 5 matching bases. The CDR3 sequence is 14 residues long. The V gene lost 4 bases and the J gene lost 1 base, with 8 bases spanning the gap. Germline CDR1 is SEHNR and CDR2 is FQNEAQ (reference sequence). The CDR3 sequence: CASSSQGSYNEQFF. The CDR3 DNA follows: TGTGCCAGCAGCTCGCAGGGATCCTACAATGAGCAGTTCTTC.

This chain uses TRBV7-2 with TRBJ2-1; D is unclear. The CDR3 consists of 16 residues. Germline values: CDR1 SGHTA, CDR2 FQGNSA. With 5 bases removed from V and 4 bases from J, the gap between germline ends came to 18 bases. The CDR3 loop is CASSRYVGRVYNEQFF. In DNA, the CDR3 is TGTGCCAGCAGCCGATACGTTGGTAGGGTATACAATGAGCAGTTCTTC.

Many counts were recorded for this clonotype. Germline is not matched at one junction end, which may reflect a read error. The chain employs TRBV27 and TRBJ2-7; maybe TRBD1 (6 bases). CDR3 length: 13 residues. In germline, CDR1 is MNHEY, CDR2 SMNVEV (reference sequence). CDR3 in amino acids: CASSFGQNYEQYF. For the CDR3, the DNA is TGCGCCAGCAGCTTCGGACAGAACTACGAGCAGTACTTC.